Listed below are T cell receptor beta chains from one sample, sequenced in a study of T cell repertoires in cytomegalovirus infection. TCRdb recomputed calls from the reads with MiXCR, one row per CDR3 protein. This table has around 300,000 distinct CDR3 sequences, roughly 9.5% appearing once. The sample comprised PBMCs. These receptor sequences come from a human donor in good health (CMV status not recorded). Some clones in this sample may be carry-over from other donors' samples. Both conserved end residues are part of each CDR3. The D gene is left open where the match is weak. Part of the rows lack a size; the others show once, few, many or a class for expanded clones.

clone_size	j_call	d_call	v_call	cdr3_nt	cdr3_aa
NA	TRBJ1-2	TRBD1	TRBV12-3/TRBV12-4	TGTGCCAGCAGACCTACAGGGGAGAGGGGCTACACCTTC	CASRPTGERGYTF
NA	TRBJ2-7	NA	TRBV7-2	TGTGCCAGCAGCACGACAGGCCGTGGCGAGCAGTACTTC	CASSTTGRGEQYF
NA	TRBJ1-2	NA	TRBV20-1	TGCAGTGCTAGAGAGGGGGTCGGCAGGGACTATGGCTACACCTTC	CSAREGVGRDYGYTF
many	TRBJ2-3	TRBD2	TRBV7-2	TGTGCCAGCAGCTTAGAAGGACTAGCGGGAGAGAAGGATACGCAGTATTTT	CASSLEGLAGEKDTQYF
NA	TRBJ2-1	TRBD2	TRBV25-1	TGTGCCAGCAGCAAGACCCGACTAGCGGGATACAATGAGCAGTTCTTC	CASSKTRLAGYNEQFF
NA	TRBJ2-7	NA	TRBV4-3	TGCGCCAGCAGCCAAGGAGGGGCCTACGAGCAGTACTTC	CASSQGGAYEQYF
many	TRBJ1-2	NA	TRBV12-3/TRBV12-4	TGTGCCAGCAGTTTACCATGGGGCTATGGCTACACCTTC	CASSLPWGYGYTF
many	TRBJ1-3	NA	TRBV12-3/TRBV12-4	TGTGCCAGCAGTCCCCCCGGGGGGGACACCATATATTTT	CASSPPGGDTIYF
few	TRBJ2-5	TRBD2	TRBV4-2	TGTGCCAGCAGCCAAGAGGGTGTCGGGACTAGCAAAACCCAGTACTTC	CASSQEGVGTSKTQYF
few	TRBJ1-1	NA	TRBV7-9	TGTGCCAGCAGCCGGGGGGTAATGAACACTGAAGCTTTCTTT	CASSRGVMNTEAFF
few	TRBJ1-2	NA	TRBV28	TGTGCCAGCAGTAGTTCACGGACGGGAAAGGGCAGCTACACCTTC	CASSSSRTGKGSYTF
NA	TRBJ1-1	NA	TRBV19	TGTGCCAGTAGTAGAGCCGGGACGAACACTGAAGCTTTCTTT	CASSRAGTNTEAFF